This TCR beta chain was sequenced during a study of blood T cells in healthy people across ages. The CDR3 is 13 residues long. The V gene's germline CDR1 is SGHVS and CDR2 FQNEAQ. On this clonotype itself: The antigen remains unidentified. This may be a read error: a much more frequent sequence differs by one nucleotide.

Primed by a sample-barcoded 5' primer and a J-beta primer mix, a second PCR proceeded for about 6 to 12 cycles. TCRdb reprocessed the 5' RACE reads with MiXCR, giving one entry per CDR3 protein. The repertoire holds some 930,000 distinct CDR3 sequences, 25% to 30% seen once, with roughly 10% in the top ten. The study's findings and limits: Because donor CMV status was unknown, expanded clonotype changes were possibly confounded.

In addition, the sample was reused for a study of T cells of mothers and their children. That work states: Random nucleotides (2-4) and sample barcodes were added by the M1S primer used in the second PCR. Related pairs of mothers and children showed slightly higher, non-significant overlap versus unrelated pairs.

This rearrangement joins TRBV7-8 to TRBJ1-2; possibly TRBD1 for D (6 bases). The clonotype originates from a woman aged 40 to 55 in good health. Material: blood. CDR3 nucleotide sequence: TGTGCCAGCAACTTAGAGGGGGGTAGTGGCTACACCTTC. As protein: CASNLEGGSGYTF.